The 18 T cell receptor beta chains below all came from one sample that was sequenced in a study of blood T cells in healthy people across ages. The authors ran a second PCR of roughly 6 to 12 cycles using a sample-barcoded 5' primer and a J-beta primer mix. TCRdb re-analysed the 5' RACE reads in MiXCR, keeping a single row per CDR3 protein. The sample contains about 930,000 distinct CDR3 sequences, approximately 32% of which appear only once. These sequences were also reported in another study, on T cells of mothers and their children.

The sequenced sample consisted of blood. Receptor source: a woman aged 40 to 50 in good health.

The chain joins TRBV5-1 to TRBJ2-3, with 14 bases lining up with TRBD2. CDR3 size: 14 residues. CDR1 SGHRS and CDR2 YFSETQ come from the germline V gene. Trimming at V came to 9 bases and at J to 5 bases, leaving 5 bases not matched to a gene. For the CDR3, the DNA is TGCGCCACCCGGACTAGCGGGGGGAAAGATACGCAGTATTTT. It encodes CATRTSGGKDTQYF.

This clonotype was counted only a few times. The CDR3 bases are TGTGCCAGCAGTCAACAGGGGAGTAGTACTGAAGCTTTCTTT. Its translation: CASSQQGSSTEAFF. This chain links TRBV12-3 or TRBV12-4 with TRBJ1-1, with 7 bases lining up with TRBD1. V shed 5 bases, J shed 5 bases, and the junction held 8 bases outside the gene matches. The CDR3 totals 14 residues.

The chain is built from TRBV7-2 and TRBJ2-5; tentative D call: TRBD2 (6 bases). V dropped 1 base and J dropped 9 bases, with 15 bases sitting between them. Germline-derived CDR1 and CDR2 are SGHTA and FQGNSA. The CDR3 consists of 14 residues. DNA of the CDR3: TGTGCCAGCAGCTTAGAGAGGAGGGGTCAGCCCCAGTACTTC. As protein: CASSLERRGQPQYF.

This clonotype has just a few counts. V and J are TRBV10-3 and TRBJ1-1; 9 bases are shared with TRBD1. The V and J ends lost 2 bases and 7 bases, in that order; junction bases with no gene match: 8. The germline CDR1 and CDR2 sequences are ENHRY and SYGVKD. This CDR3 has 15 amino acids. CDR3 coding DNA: TGTGCCATCAGTGAGCCCGGGACAGGGACGAATGAAGCTTTCTTT. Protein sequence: CAISEPGTGTNEAFF.

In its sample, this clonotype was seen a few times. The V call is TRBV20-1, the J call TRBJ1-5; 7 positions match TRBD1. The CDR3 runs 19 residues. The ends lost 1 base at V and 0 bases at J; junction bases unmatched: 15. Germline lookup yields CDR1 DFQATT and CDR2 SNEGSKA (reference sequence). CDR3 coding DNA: TGCAGTGCTAGAGGGAATCCGGGACAGAAAATTTATAGCAATCAGCCCCAGCATTTT. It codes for CSARGNPGQKIYSNQPQHF.

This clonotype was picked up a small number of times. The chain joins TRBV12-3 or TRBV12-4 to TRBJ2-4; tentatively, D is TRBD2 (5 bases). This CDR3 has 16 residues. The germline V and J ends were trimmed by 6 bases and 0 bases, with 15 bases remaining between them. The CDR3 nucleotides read TGTGCCAGCAGCCCAGGACTGATACTAGCCAAAAACATTCAGTACTTC. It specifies CASSPGLILAKNIQYF.

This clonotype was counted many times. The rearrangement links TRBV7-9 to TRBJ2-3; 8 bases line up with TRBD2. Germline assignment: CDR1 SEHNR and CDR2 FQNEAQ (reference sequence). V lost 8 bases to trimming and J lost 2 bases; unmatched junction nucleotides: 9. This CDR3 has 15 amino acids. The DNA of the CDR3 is TGTGCCAGCTCTACCGGGGGGGGGCACACAGATACGCAGTATTTT. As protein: CASSTGGGHTDTQYF.

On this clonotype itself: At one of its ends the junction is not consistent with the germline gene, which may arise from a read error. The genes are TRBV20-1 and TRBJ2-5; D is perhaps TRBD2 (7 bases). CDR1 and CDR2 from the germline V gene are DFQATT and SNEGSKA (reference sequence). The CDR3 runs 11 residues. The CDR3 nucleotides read TGTGCGGGGGACACGGGAGAGACCCAGTACTTC. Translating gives CAGDTGETQYF.

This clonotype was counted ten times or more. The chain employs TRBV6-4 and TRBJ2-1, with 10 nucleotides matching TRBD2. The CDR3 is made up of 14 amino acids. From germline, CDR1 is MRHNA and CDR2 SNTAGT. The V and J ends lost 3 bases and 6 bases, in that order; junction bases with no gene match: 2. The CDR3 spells CASSEAGGGNEQFF. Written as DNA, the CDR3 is TGTGCCAGCAGTGAAGCGGGGGGGGGCAATGAGCAGTTCTTC.

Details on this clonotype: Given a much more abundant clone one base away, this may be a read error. The CDR3 loop reads CASSSSGCETQYF. CDR3 nucleotides: TGTGCCAGCAGTTCTAGCGGGTGCGAGACCCAGTACTTC. The chain employs TRBV6-2 or TRBV6-3 and TRBJ2-5; TRBD2 matches 8 bases. The CDR3 length is 13 residues. Per germline, CDR1 MNHEY and CDR2 SVGEGT. The trim removed 4 bases at V and 5 bases at J, leaving 3 bases unmatched.

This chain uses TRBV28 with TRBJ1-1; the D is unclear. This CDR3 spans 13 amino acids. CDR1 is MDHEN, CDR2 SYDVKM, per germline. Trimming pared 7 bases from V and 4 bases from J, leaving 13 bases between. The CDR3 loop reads CASTYVWGTEAFF. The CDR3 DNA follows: TGTGCCAGCACCTACGTGTGGGGCACTGAAGCTTTCTTT.

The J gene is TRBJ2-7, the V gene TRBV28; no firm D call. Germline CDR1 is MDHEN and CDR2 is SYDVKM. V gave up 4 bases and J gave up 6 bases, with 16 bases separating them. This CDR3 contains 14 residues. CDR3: CASSSSLAWGEQYF. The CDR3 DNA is TGTGCCAGCAGTTCTTCATTGGCTTGGGGCGAGCAGTACTTC. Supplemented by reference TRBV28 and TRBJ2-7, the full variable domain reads DVKVTQSSRYLVKRTGEKVFLECVQDMDHENMFWYRQDPGLGLRLIYFSYDVKMKEKGDIPEGYSVSREKKERFSLILESASTNQTSMYLCASSSSLAWGEQYFGPGTRLTVT.

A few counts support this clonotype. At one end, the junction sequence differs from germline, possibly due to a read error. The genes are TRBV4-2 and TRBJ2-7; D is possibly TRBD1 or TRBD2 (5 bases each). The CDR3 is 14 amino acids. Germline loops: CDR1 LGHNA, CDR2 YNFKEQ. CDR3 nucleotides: TGTGCCAGCGGCCAAGAGTCCAGGGAGTACGAGCAGTACTTC. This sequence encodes CASGQESREYEQYF.

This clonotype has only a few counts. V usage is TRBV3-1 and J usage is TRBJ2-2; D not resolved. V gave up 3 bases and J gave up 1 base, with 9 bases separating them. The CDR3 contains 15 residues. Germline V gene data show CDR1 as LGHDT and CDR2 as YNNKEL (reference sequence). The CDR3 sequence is CASSHPARNTGELFF. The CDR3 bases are TGTGCCAGCAGCCACCCTGCACGGAACACCGGGGAGCTGTTTTTT.

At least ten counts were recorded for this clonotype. CDR3 residues: CSVDQVQGSSYEQYF. The CDR3 DNA sequence: TGCAGCGTTGACCAGGTGCAGGGGAGCTCCTACGAGCAGTACTTC. The chain has TRBV29-1 and TRBJ2-7, with a possible D match to TRBD1 (6 bases). This CDR3 comprises 15 residues. V lost 3 bases, J lost 0 bases, and 15 bases lay in between. Germline V CDR1 and CDR2: SQVTM, ANQGSEA.

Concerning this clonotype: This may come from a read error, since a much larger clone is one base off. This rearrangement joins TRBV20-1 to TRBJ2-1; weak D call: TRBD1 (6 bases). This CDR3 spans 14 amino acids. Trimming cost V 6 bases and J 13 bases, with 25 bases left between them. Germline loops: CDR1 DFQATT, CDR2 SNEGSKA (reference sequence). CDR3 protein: CSAISTGVRETQFF. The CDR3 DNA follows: TGCAGTGCCATATCGACAGGAGTCCGAGAGACCCAGTTCTTC.

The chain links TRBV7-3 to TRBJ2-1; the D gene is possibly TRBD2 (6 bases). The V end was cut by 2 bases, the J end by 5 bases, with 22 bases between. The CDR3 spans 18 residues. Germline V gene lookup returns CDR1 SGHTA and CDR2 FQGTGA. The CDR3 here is CASSLSPSRGEVDNEQFF. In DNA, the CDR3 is TGTGCCAGCAGCTTATCACCCTCGCGCGGGGAGGTGGACAATGAGCAGTTCTTC.

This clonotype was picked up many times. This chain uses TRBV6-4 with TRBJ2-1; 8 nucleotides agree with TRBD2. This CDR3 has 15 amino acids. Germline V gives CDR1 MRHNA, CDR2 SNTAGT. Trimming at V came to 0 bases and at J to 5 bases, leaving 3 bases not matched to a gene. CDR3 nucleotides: TGTGCCAGCAGTGACTCAGCGGGGGACCACAATGAGCAGTTCTTC. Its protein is CASSDSAGDHNEQFF.